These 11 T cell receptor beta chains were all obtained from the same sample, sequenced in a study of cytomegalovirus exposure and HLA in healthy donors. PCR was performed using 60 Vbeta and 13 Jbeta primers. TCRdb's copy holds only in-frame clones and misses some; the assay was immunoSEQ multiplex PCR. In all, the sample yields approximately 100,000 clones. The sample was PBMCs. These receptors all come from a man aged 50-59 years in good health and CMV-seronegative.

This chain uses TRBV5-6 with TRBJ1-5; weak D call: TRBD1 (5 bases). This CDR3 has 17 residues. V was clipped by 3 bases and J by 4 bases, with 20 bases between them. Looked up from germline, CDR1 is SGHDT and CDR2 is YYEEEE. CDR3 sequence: CASSSFLGHVENQPQHF. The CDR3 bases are TGTGCCAGCAGCTCGTTCTTGGGGCATGTCGAAAATCAGCCCCAGCATTTT.

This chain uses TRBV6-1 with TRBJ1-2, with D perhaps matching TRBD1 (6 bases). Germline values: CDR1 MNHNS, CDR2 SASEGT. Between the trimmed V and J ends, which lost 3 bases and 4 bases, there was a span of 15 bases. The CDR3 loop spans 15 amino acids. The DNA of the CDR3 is TGTGCCAGCAGTGAGGCTACAGGGCTGGGCTATGGCTACACCTTC. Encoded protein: CASSEATGLGYGYTF.

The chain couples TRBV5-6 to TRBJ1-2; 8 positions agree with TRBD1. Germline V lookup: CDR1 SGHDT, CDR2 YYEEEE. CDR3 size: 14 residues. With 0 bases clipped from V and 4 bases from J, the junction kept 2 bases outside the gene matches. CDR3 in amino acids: CASSLGTGSYGYTF. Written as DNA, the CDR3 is TGTGCCAGCAGCTTGGGGACAGGGTCCTATGGCTACACCTTC.

CDR3 bases: TGTGCCACCAGCAGTGATCAGGGGACTGAAGCTTTCTTT. The encoded protein is CATSSDQGTEAFF. The V call is TRBV15, the J call TRBJ1-1; TRBD1 might be the D (6 bases). The V and J ends lost 3 bases and 5 bases respectively, with 10 bases between them. This CDR3 contains 13 residues. The germline V gene has CDR1 LNHNV and CDR2 YYDKDF (reference sequence).

The CDR3 nucleotides read TGTGCCAGCAGCAGACGGACTAGCGGGAATGAGCAGTTCTTC. Its translation is CASSRRTSGNEQFF. The V gene is TRBV9, the J gene TRBJ2-1, with TRBD2 matching over 11 bases. The CDR3 sequence is 14 residues long. With V trimmed by 4 bases and J by 7 bases, 4 bases remained unmatched. CDR1 SGDLS and CDR2 YYNGEE come from the germline V gene.

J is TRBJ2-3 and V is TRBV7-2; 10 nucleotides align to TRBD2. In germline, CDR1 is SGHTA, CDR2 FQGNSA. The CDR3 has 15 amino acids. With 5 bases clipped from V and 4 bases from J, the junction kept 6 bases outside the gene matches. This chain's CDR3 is CASSTSGTSADTQYF. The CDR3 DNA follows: TGTGCCAGCAGCACATCCGGGACTAGCGCAGATACGCAGTATTTT.

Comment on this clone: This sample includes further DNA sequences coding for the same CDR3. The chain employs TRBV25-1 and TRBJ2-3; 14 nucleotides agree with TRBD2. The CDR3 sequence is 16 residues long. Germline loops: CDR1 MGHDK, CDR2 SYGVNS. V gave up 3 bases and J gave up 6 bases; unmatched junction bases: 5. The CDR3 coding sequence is TGTGCCAGCAGTGATGGGACTAGCGGGAGAACGGATACGCAGTATTTT. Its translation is CASSDGTSGRTDTQYF.

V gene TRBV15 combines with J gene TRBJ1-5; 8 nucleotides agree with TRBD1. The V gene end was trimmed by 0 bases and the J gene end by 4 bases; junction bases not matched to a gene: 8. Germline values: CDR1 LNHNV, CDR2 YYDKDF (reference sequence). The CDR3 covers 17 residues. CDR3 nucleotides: TGTGCCACCAGCAGAGATGCCCCTCGGACAGGGAATCAGCCCCAGCATTTT. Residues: CATSRDAPRTGNQPQHF. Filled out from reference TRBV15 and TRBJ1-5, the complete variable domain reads DAMVIQNPRYQVTQFGKPVTLSCSQTLNHNVMYWYQQKSSQAPKLLFHYYDKDFNNEADTPDNFQSRRPNTSFCFLDIRSPGLGDTAMYLCATSRDAPRTGNQPQHFGDGTRLSIL.

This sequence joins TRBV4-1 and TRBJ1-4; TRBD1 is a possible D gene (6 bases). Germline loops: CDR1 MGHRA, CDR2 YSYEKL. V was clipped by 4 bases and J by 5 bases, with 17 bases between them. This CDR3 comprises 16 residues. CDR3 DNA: TGCGCCAGCAGCCGCACACCCGGGACACCAAATGAAAAACTGTTTTTT. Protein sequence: CASSRTPGTPNEKLFF.

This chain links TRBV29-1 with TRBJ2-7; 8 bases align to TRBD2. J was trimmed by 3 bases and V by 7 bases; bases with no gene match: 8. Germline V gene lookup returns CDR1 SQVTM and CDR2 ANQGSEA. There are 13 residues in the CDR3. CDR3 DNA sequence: TGCAGCGCCCAGCCGGGACTAGACTACGAGCAGTACTTC. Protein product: CSAQPGLDYEQYF.

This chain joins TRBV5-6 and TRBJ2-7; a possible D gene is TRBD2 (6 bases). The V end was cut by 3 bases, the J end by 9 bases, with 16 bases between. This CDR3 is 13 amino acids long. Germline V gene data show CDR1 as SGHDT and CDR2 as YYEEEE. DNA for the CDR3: TGTGCCAGCAGCTCCCAGGGAGGTATTTTGCAGTACTTC. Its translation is CASSSQGGILQYF.